This TCR beta chain was identified during a study of blood T cell repertoires in COVID-19. A remark on this clone: At the DNA level, this CDR3 is encoded by other sequences in the same sample as well.

V gave up 1 base and J gave up 2 bases, with 7 bases separating them. CDR1 SGHRS and CDR2 YFSETQ come from the germline V gene. This CDR3 has 14 amino acids. Clones were sequenced by immunoSEQ multiplex PCR, and TCRdb holds only the in-frame ones, with some missing. The data hold 150,000 to 200,000 clones, with roughly 77% observed a single time. This sequence was found in a woman aged 80 or older with COVID-19, enrolled during active disease. Source material: peripheral blood. This rearrangement joins TRBV5-1 to TRBJ1-3; D is uncertain. CDR3: CASSLTGTGNTIYF. The CDR3 nucleotides read TGCGCCAGCAGCTTGACCGGGACTGGAAACACCATATATTTT.